This TCR beta chain was recorded in a study of blood T cell repertoires in COVID-19. Whole-study context: Spain, Italy and the United States supplied samples that represented acute and convalescent COVID-19. Sample material is recorded as cDNA or gDNA derived from T cells, B-cell-depleted T cells, or PBMCs.

This clone was found many times. V lost 8 bases to trimming and J lost 5 bases, with 9 bases between them. From germline, CDR1 is ENHRY and CDR2 SYGVKD. This CDR3 contains 12 residues. Under the authors' procedure: Researchers report that nucleated cell counts were estimated from reference gene primer amplification. Assay: immunoSEQ multiplex PCR; the TCRdb copy retains only in-frame clones and omits some. The V and J calls and clone size were taken over from that table, and D and trimming were inferred from the DNA. The sample holds fewer than 350,000 clones, around 81% seen once. What was sequenced was peripheral blood. This chain connects TRBV10-3 to TRBJ1-4; maybe TRBD1 (5 bases). The clonotype was recovered from a woman between 55 and 75 years old with active or convalescent COVID-19. The CDR3 nucleotides are TGTGCCATCCGCGGGGGGAATGAAAAACTGTTTTTT. Its translation: CAIRGGNEKLFF.